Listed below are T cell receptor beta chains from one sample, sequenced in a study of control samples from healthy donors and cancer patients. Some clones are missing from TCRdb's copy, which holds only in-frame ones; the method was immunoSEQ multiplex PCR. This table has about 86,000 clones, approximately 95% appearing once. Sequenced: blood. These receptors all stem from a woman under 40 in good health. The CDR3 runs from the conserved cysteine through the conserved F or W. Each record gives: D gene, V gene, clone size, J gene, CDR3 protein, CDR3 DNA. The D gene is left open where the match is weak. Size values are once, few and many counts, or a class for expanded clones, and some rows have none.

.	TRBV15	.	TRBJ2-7	CATSRGTYEQYF	TGTGCCACCAGCAGAGGGACCTACGAGCAGTACTTC
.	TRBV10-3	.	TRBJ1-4	CAISEQRGAAATNEKLFF	TGTGCCATCAGTGAGCAGAGAGGTGCGGCAGCAACTAATGAAAAACTGTTTTTT
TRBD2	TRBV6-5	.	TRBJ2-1	CASRAPSGGYNEQFF	TGTGCCAGCAGAGCCCCTAGCGGGGGCTACAATGAGCAGTTCTTC
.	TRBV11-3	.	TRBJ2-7	CASSLGDGPSYEQYF	TGTGCCAGCAGCTTAGGGGACGGACCCTCCTACGAGCAGTACTTC
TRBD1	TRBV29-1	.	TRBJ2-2	CSVAGRTGAAGELFF	TGCAGCGTTGCCGGAAGAACAGGGGCGGCCGGGGAGCTGTTTTTT
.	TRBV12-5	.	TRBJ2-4	CASGPSGESKNIQYF	TGTGCTAGTGGTCCCTCGGGGGAGTCCAAAAACATTCAGTACTTC
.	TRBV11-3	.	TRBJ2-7	CASSLDWSGLYEQYF	TGTGCCAGCAGCTTAGATTGGTCAGGGCTCTACGAGCAGTACTTC
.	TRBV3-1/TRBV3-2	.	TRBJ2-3	CASSEGGGALPTDTQYF	TGTGCCAGCAGCGAAGGGGGGGGCGCCCTCCCCACAGATACGCAGTATTTT
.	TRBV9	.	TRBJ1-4	CASPQTHNNEKLFF	TGTGCCAGTCCCCAGACCCATAATAATGAAAAACTGTTTTTT
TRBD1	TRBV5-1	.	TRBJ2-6	CASSWGQGGRTGANVLTF	TGCGCCAGCAGCTGGGGACAGGGAGGGCGCACTGGGGCCAACGTCCTGACTTTC
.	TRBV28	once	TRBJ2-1	CASSLSTSRSYNEQFF	TGTGCCAGCAGTTTATCCACTAGCCGCTCCTACAATGAGCAGTTCTTC
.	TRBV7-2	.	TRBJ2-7	CASSLSAQTYEQYF	TGTGCCAGCAGCTTATCCGCACAGACCTACGAGCAGTACTTC
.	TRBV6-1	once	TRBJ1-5	CASSEDLSGRPQHF	TGTGCCAGCAGTGAAGATTTGTCGGGGCGGCCCCAGCATTTT
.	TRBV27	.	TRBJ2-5	CASSLSARGWETQYF	TGTGCCAGCAGTTTATCGGCCAGGGGCTGGGAGACCCAGTACTTC
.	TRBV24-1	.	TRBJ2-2	CATSDPGVTGELFF	TGTGCCACCAGTGATCCAGGGGTCACCGGGGAGCTGTTTTTT
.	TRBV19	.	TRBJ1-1	CASSTDLTELTEAFF	TGTGCCAGTAGTACCGACCTGACAGAGCTCACTGAAGCTTTCTTT
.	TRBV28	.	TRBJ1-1	CASSRPGTEAFF	TGTGCCAGCAGTAGGCCGGGCACTGAAGCTTTCTTT
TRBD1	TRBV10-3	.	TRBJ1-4	CAIRADRDNEKLFF	TGTGCCATCAGGGCGGACAGGGATAATGAAAAACTGTTTTTT
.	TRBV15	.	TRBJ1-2	CATSSDALGGFYYGYTF	TGTGCCACCAGCAGTGATGCTCTCGGGGGTTTTTACTATGGCTACACCTTC
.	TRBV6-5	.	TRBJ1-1	CASSSQENTEAFF	TGTGCCAGCAGTTCACAGGAGAACACTGAAGCTTTCTTT
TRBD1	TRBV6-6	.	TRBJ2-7	CASSSTGDSYEQYF	TGTGCCAGCAGTTCTACAGGGGACTCCTACGAGCAGTACTTC
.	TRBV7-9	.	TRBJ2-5	CASSLVAGTQETQYF	TGTGCCAGCAGCTTAGTGGCAGGGACGCAAGAGACCCAGTACTTC
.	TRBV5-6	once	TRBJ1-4	CASSSREEKLFF	TGTGCCAGCAGCTCCCGGGAAGAAAAACTGTTTTTT
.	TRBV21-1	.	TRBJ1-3	CASSKAPGTSEDGNTIYF	TGTGCCAGCAGCAAAGCGCCAGGCACTTCAGAAGACGGAAACACCATATATTTT
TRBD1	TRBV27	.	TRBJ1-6	CASSSGTALGIRSPLHF	TGTGCCAGCAGTTCCGGGACAGCACTAGGGATTAGATCACCCCTCCACTTT
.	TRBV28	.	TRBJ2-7	CASSAGRDYEQYF	TGTGCCAGCAGCGCCGGACGAGACTACGAGCAGTACTTC